This T cell receptor beta chain was profiled in a study of blood T cell repertoires in COVID-19. TCRdb keeps only in-frame clones here, not all; method: immunoSEQ multiplex PCR. Of 95,000 to 150,000 clones in the sample, less than 90% were seen once. Unmatched junction bases numbered 15, after V lost 10 bases and J lost 12 bases. The germline V gene encodes CDR1 MGHDK and CDR2 SYGVNS. The CDR3 runs to 13 residues. Sequencing was performed on peripheral blood. This TCR was sampled from an elderly man with active or convalescent COVID-19. This chain links TRBV25-1 with TRBJ1-1; 9 positions agree with TRBD1. CDR3 sequence: CATSAGQGRVTFF. The CDR3 DNA reads TGTGCCACCTCAGCCGGACAGGGGAGGGTAACTTTCTTT.